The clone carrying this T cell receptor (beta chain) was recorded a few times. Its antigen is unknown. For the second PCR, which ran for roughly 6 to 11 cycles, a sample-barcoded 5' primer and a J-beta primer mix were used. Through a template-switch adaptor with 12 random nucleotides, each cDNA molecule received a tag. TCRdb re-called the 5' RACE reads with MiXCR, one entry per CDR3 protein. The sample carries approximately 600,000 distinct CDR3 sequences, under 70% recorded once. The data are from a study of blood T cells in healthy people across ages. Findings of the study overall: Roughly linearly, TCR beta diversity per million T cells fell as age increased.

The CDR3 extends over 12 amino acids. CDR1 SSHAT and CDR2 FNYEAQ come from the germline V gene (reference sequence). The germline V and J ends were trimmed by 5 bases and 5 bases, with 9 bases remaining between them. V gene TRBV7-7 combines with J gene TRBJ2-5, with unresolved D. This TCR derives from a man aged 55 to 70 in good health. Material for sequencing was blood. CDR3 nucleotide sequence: TGTGCCAGCAGCATCCCTGAGGAGACCCAGTACTTC. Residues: CASSIPEETQYF.